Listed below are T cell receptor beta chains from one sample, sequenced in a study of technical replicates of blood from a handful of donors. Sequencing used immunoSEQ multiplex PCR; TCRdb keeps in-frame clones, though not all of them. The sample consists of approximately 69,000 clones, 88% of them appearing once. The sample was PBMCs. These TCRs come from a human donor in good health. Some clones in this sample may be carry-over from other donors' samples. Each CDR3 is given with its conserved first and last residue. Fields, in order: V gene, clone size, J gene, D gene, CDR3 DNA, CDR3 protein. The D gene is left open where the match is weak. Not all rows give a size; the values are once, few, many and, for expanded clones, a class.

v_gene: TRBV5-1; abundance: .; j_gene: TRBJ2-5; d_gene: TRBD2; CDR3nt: TGCGCCAGCAGCATACTAGCGGGGGGACAAGAGACCCAGTACTTC; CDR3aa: CASSILAGGQETQYF
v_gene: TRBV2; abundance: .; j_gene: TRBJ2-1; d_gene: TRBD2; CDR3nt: TGTGCCAGCAGTGACGGGGGACGGGAGGGGTCCAATGAGCAGTTCTTC; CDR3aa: CASSDGGREGSNEQFF
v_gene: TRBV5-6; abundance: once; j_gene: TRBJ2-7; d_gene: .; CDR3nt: TGTGCCAGCAGCTTCGGGGGCGAGCAGTACTTC; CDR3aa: CASSFGGEQYF
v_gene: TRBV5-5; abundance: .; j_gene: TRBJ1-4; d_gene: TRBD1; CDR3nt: TGTGCCAGCAGCCAGACAGGGTGGGGTGAAAAACTGTTTTTT; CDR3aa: CASSQTGWGEKLFF
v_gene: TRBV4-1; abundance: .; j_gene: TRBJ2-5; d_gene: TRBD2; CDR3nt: TGCGCCAGCAGCCAACTTAGCGGGGTCGAGACCCAGTACTTC; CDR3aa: CASSQLSGVETQYF
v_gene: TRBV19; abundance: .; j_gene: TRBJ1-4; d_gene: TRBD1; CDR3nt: TGTGCCAGTAGTATTCAGGGGGCCGATGAAAAACTGTTTTTT; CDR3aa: CASSIQGADEKLFF
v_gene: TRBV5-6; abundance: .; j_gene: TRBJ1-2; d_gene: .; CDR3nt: TGTGCCAGCAGCCGACAGCGTGGCTACACCTTC; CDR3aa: CASSRQRGYTF
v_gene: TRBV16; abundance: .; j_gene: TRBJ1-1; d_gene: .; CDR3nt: TGTGCCAGCAGCCCGAATTCGAAACTTGGCACTGAAGCTTTCTTT; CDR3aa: CASSPNSKLGTEAFF
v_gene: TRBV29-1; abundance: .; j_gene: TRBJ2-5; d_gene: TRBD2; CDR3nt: TGCAGCGTTGGGTGGGGGAGGGAGATGGAGACCCAGTACTTC; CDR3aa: CSVGWGREMETQYF
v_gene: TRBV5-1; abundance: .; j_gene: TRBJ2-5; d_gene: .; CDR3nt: TGCGCCAGCAGCCTGACGGGGGTTGGGGGCCAAGAGACCCAGTACTTC; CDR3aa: CASSLTGVGGQETQYF
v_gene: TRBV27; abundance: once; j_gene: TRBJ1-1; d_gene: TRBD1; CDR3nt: TGTGCCAGCAGTCCAGGGGGACAGGTAGGGGCCCTTAGAGCTTTCTTT; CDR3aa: CASSPGGQVGALRAFF
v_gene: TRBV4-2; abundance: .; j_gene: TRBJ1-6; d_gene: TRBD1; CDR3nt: TGTGCCAGCAGCCTCGGACAGGGTCGGAATAATTCACCCCTCCACTTT; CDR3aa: CASSLGQGRNNSPLHF
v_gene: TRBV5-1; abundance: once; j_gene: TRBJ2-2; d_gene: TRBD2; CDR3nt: TGCGCCAGCAGCTTGGATGCTAGCGGGGGGGCCGTCGGGGAGCTGTTTTTT; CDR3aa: CASSLDASGGAVGELFF
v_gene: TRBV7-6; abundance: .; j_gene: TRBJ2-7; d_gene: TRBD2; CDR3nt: TGTGCCAGCTCAGGGACTAGCGGCTCCTACGAGCAGTACTTC; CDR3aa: CASSGTSGSYEQYF
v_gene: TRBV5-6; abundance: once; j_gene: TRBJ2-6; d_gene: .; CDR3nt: TGTGCCAGCAGCCTGAGGTACAGGGAGACGGGGGCCAACGTCCTGACTTTC; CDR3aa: CASSLRYRETGANVLTF
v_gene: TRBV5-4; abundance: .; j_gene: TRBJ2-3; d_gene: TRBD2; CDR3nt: TGTGCCAGTCGTAACCCGACTAGCGGGGGCCACGGGGATACGCAGTATTTT; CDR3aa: CASRNPTSGGHGDTQYF
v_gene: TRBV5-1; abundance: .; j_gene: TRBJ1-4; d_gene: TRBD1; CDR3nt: TGCGCCAGCAGCTGGGGGGACAGGGAAGTCGAAAAACTGTTTTTT; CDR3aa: CASSWGDREVEKLFF
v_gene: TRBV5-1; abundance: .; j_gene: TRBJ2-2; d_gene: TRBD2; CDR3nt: TGCGCCAGCAGCCCCGACCTAGCGGGAGGGCTGACCGGGGAGCTGTTTTTT; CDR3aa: CASSPDLAGGLTGELFF
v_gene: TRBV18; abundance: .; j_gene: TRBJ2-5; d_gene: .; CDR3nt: TGTGCCAGCACCGCGTACCAAGAGACCCAGTACTTC; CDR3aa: CASTAYQETQYF
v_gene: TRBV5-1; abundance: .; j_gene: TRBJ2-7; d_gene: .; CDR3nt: TGCGCCAGCAGCTCAAAGACACAGGAAATCTCCTACGAGCAGTACTTC; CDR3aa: CASSSKTQEISYEQYF
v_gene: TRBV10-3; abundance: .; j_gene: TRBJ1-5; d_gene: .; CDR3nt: TGTGCCATCAGTGAGTTACCCCGGGATCAGCCCCAGCATTTT; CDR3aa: CAISELPRDQPQHF
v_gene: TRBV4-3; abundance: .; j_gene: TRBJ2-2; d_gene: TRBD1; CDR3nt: TGCGCCAGCAGCCGGGGGACAGGGGGCTCCGGGGAGCTGTTTTTT; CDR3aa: CASSRGTGGSGELFF
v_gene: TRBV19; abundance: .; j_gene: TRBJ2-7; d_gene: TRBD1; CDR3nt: TGTGCCACCTCAGGACAGGGAGTTCCCTACGAGCAGTACTTC; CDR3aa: CATSGQGVPYEQYF
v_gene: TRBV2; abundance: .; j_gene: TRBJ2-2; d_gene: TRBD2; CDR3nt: TGTGCCAGCAGTGATTATTTTGGGGCTAGCGGGGGAGGCGGGGAGCTGTTTTTT; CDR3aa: CASSDYFGASGGGGELFF